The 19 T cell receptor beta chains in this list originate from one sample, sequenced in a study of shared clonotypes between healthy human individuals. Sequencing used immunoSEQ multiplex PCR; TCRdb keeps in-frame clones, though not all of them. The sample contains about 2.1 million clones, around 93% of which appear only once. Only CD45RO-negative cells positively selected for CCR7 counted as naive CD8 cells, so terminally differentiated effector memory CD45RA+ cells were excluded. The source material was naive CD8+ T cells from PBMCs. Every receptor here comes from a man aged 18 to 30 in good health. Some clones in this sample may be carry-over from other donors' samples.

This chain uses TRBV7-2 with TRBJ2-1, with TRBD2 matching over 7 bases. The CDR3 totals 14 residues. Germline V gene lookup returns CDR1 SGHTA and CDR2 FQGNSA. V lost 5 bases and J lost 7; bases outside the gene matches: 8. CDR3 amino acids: CASSPLSGINEQFF. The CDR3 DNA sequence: TGTGCCAGCAGCCCATTAAGCGGGATAAATGAGCAGTTCTTC. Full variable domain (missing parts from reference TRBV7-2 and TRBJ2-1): GAGVSQSPSNKVTEKGKDVELRCDPISGHTALYWYRQSLGQGLEFLIYFQGNSAPDKSGLPSDRFSAERTGGSVSTLTIQRTQQEDSAVYLCASSPLSGINEQFFGPGTRLTVL.

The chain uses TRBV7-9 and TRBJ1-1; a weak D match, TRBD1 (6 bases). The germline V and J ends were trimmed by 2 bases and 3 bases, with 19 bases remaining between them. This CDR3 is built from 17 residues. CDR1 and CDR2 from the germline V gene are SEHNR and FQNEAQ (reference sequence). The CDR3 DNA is TGTGCCAGCAGCTTACCCAGGGGTGGGGTCGCGGACACTGAAGCTTTCTTT. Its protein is CASSLPRGGVADTEAFF.

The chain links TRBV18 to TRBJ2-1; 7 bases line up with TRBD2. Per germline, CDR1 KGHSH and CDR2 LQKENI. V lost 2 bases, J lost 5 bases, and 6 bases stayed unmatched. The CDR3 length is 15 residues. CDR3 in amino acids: CASSPVAGENNEQFF. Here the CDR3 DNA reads TGTGCCAGCTCACCAGTTGCGGGGGAAAACAATGAGCAGTTCTTC.

CDR3 amino acids: CASSQGRSYNEQFF. The CDR3, as DNA: TGTGCCAGCAGCCAGGGGCGCTCCTACAATGAGCAGTTCTTC. The chain joins TRBV6-5 to TRBJ2-1; possibly TRBD1 for D (6 bases). There are 14 residues in the CDR3. Trimming removed 6 bases at V and 0 bases at J, with 9 bases between. The germline gives CDR1 MNHEY, CDR2 SVGAGI.

The CDR3 DNA sequence: TGTGCCAGCAGCGTGGGCAAGCACAATGAGCAGTTCTTC. Protein sequence: CASSVGKHNEQFF. The chain links TRBV9 to TRBJ2-1; D unresolved. V was trimmed by 2 bases and J by 5 bases, leaving 8 bases between them. Germline CDR1 is SGDLS and CDR2 is YYNGEE. The CDR3 sequence is 13 residues long.

The CDR3 DNA sequence: TGTGCCAGCAGCCCCCGGGAGGGGGCTAACTATGGCTACACCTTC. Its translation is CASSPREGANYGYTF. V usage is TRBV7-9 and J usage is TRBJ1-2; possibly TRBD1 for D (6 bases). There are 15 residues in the CDR3. Germline V gene data show CDR1 as SEHNR and CDR2 as FQNEAQ (reference sequence). The germline V and J ends were trimmed by 5 bases and 0 bases, with 13 bases remaining between them.

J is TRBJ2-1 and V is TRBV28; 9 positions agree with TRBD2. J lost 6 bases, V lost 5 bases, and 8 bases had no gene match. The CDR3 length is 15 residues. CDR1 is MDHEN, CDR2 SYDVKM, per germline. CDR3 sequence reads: CASSEPGLAFNEQFF. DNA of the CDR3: TGTGCCAGCAGTGAACCGGGACTAGCCTTCAATGAGCAGTTCTTC.

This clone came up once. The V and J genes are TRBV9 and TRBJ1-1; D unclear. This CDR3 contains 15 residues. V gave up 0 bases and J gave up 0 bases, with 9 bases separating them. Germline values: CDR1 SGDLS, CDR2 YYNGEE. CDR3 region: CASSVGGRVNTEAFF. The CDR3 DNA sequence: TGTGCCAGCAGCGTAGGTGGACGGGTGAACACTGAAGCTTTCTTT.

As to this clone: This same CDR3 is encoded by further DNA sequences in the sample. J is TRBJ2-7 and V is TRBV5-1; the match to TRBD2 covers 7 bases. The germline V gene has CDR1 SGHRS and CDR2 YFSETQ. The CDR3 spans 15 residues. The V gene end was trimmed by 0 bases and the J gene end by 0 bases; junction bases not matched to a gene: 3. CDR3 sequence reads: CASSLGLANSYEQYF. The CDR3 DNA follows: TGCGCCAGCAGCTTGGGACTAGCCAACTCCTACGAGCAGTACTTC.

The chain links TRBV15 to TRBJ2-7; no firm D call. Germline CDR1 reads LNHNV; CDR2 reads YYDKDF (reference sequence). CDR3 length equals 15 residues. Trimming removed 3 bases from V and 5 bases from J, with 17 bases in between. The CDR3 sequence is CATSRLRTVGNEQYF. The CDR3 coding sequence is TGTGCCACCAGCAGGCTTAGGACGGTGGGTAACGAGCAGTACTTC.

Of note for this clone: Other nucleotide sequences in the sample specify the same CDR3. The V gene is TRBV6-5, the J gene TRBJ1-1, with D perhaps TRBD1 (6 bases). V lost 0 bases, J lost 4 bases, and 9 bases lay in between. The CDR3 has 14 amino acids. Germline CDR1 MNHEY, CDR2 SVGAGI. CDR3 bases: TGTGCCAGCAGTTACTCACAGGGCGGCACTGAAGCTTTCTTT. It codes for CASSYSQGGTEAFF.

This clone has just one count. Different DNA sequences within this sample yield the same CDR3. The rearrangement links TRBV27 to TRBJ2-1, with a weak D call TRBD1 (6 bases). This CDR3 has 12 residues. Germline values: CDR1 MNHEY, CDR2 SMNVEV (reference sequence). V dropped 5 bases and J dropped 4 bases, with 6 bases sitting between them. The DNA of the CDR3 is TGTGCCAGCAGTCAGGGGTACAATGAGCAGTTCTTC. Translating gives CASSQGYNEQFF.

In DNA, the CDR3 is TGTGCCAGCAGCAATTTTGGACTACCCTACAATGAGCAGTTCTTC. Its protein product is CASSNFGLPYNEQFF. The chain links TRBV28 to TRBJ2-1; D possibly corresponds to TRBD2 (6 bases). V was pared by 6 bases and J by 2 bases, with 14 bases between. Looked up from germline, CDR1 is MDHEN and CDR2 is SYDVKM. This CDR3 region has 15 residues. The full variable domain, with the rest looked up from reference TRBV28 and TRBJ2-1, is DVKVTQSSRYLVKRTGEKVFLECVQDMDHENMFWYRQDPGLGLRLIYFSYDVKMKEKGDIPEGYSVSREKKERFSLILESASTNQTSMYLCASSNFGLPYNEQFFGPGTRLTVL.

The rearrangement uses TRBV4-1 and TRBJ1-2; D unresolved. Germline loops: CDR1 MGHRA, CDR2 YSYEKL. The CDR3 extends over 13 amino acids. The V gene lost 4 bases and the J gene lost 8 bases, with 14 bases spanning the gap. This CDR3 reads CASSPTPRSGYTF. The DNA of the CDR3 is TGCGCCAGCAGCCCGACTCCCAGATCCGGCTACACCTTC.

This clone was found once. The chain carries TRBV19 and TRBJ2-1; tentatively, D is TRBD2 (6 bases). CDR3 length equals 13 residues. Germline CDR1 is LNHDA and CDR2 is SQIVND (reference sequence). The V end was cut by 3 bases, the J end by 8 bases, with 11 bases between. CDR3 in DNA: TGTGCCAGTAGTATTGGGCGGGAAGATGAGCAGTTCTTC. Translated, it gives CASSIGREDEQFF.

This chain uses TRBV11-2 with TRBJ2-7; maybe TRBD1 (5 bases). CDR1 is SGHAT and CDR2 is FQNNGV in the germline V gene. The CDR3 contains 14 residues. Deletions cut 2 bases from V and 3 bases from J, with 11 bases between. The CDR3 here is CASSLSNRNYEQYF. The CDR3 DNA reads TGTGCCAGCAGCTTAAGTAACAGGAACTACGAGCAGTACTTC.

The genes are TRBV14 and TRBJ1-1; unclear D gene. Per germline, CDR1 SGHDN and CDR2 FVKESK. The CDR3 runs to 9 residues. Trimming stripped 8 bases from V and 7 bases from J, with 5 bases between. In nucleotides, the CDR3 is TGTGCCAGCCTTAGTGAAGCTTTCTTT. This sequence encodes CASLSEAFF. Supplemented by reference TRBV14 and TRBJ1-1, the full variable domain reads EAGVTQFPSHSVIEKGQTVTLRCDPISGHDNLYWYRRVMGKEIKFLLHFVKESKQDESGMPNNRFLAERTGGTYSTLKVQPAELEDSGVYFCASLSEAFFGQGTRLTVV.

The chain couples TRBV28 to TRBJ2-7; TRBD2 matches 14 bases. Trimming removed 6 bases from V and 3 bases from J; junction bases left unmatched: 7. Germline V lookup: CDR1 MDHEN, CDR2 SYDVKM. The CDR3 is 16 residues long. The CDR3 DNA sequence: TGTGCCAGCAGCCGTAGAGGACTAGCGGGGGGCTACGAGCAGTACTTC. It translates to CASSRRGLAGGYEQYF. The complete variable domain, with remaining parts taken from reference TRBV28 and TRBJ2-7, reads DVKVTQSSRYLVKRTGEKVFLECVQDMDHENMFWYRQDPGLGLRLIYFSYDVKMKEKGDIPEGYSVSREKKERFSLILESASTNQTSMYLCASSRRGLAGGYEQYFGPGTRLTVT.

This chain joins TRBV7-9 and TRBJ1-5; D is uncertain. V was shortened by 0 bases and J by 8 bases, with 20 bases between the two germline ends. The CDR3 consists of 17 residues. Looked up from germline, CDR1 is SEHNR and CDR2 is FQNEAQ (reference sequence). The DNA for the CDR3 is TGTGCCAGCAGCTTAGCGCGTATGGGCACGGGAAGGGAGCCCCAGCATTTT. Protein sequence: CASSLARMGTGREPQHF.